This record looks at one T cell receptor (beta chain) sequence and its context. Its antigen is still unknown. Per-base qualities were not stored, and no clone one base away is much larger. The data were taken from a study of neoadjuvant nivolumab and ipilimumab in lung cancer (dated by TCRdb to between 2020 and 2021). For the study in its entirety: Nivolumab was administered intravenously at 3 mg/kg on days 1, 15 and 29, and in the combination arm ipilimumab 1 mg/kg was added on day 1 only. The major pathologic response (MPR) rate in the intention-to-treat population in each study arm was designated as the primary trial endpoint. Of the roughly 45 patients with operable NSCLC treated in the trial, roughly 23 were randomized to nivolumab monotherapy and 21 to nivolumab plus ipilimumab. TCR repertoires in pretherapy (baseline) peripheral blood were compared with TCR repertoires in tumors resected at surgery after neoadjuvant immune checkpoint blockade. Matched pretherapy and resected tumor pairs were analyzed for seven patients: four treated with nivolumab and three with nivolumab plus ipilimumab.

Reading the label with the study, this specimen's time point is: pretherapy, before neoadjuvant immune checkpoint inhibitors. The samples were obtained from NEOSTAR, a phase 2 randomized trial that tested neoadjuvant nivolumab or nivolumab plus ipilimumab, followed by surgery, in operable NSCLC. CDR1 and CDR2 are read off the germline V gene as LGHNA and YSLEER. The CDR3 holds 17 amino acids from the cysteine to the phenylalanine. Only the CDR3 region is kept as DNA, spanning 51 bases read in frame from base 1. V loses 1 base, J loses 5 bases, and the germline ends lie 20 bases apart. General findings and caveats noted by the study authors: Richness in tumors resected after neoadjuvant therapy showed a positive correlation with pretherapy blood TCR richness (Spearman R ~ 0.82). TCR sequencing was performed in a small number of samples. From pretherapy to surgery, tumor T-cell richness and clonality increased in three of three dual-therapy tumors but in only two of four nivolumab-treated tumors. No significant correlation was found between TCR clonality and pathologic tumor regression, and only one major-pathologic-response sample was available for the clonality analysis. Resected tumors had greater TCR richness and clonality than tumor-adjacent uninvolved lung, and increases were observed in more dual-therapy-treated tumors.

The library was prepared using the immunoSEQ multiplex PCR assay. Under the source paper's analysis protocol: Repertoires were summarized by richness and clonality, and significantly expanded and contracted clones were identified between pre- and post-therapy samples. Drawn from immuneACCESS, this table holds only the in-frame rearrangements with V and J called that TCRdb kept. Clones are partly lost; checked studies trace under half to an unresolved V gene and leave the rest unexplained. V, J and clone size derive from that table, while D and trimming were established from the DNA sequence. The sample yields more than 40,000 clones; approximately 90% were counted once. Around 3.7% of the sample rests with the top ten.

The sequencing here drew on blood, taken before neoadjuvant nivolumab, alone or with ipilimumab. The V and J segments used are TRBV4-3 and TRBJ1-2; confidence is insufficient to name the D gene. This TCR came from an adult with non-small cell lung cancer. Some clones in this sample may be carry-over from other donors' samples. The CDR3 region: CASSQGRNWREEYGYTF. The nucleotide sequence is TGCGCCAGCAGCCAAGGACGGAATTGGAGGGAAGAATATGGCTACACCTTC.